A single T cell receptor beta chain is shown here with its context. Its antigen is undetermined. Deletions cut 1 base from V and 1 base from J, with 8 bases between. This CDR3 contains 14 residues. From germline, CDR1 is MGHRA and CDR2 YSYEKL. These data originate in a study of vaccination effects on CD4 cells after COVID-19. Generated by immunoSEQ multiplex PCR, the TCRdb table keeps only in-frame clones and is missing some. Here the sample spans tens of thousands of clones, about 67% being singletons. Expansion of antigen-specific CD4+ T cells with viral peptide pools was carried out by the ViraFEST assay before sequencing. Subsequent to a culture period of more than 8 days, CD4+ T cells were isolated. Participants were given two doses of BNT162b2 or mRNA-1273 vaccine. Each culture well received approximately 2 million PBMC. These cells were then cultured in IMDM with about 9.1 IU/ml IL-2 and 9.5 to 10 ug/ml peptides. Cultures had half their medium replaced with IL-2 medium on days 3 and 7.

The sequenced sample was CD4+ T cells from PBMCs cultured with HCoV-NL63 spike peptides, obtained after COVID-19 vaccination. The receptor comes from a human donor who received a COVID-19 vaccine. The chain joins TRBV4-1 to TRBJ2-7, with D unclear. The CDR3 loop is CASSQGDQSYEQYF. The CDR3 DNA follows: TGCGCCAGCAGCCAAGGTGACCAATCCTACGAGCAGTACTTC.